The present T cell receptor beta chain was sequenced within a study of T cell responses to AZD1222 COVID-19 vaccine (dated by TCRdb to the early 2020s). Looking at the study overall: AZD1222 recipients whose second dose came at about 4 weeks and those whose second dose came at about 12 weeks were combined into one group, since spike-specific TCR depth and breadth did not differ between the two schedules. TCR sequencing was performed for 233 trial participants, of whom approximately 200 were given two doses of AZD1222 and around 26 were given two doses of MenACWY control vaccine. Trial participants were enrolled by age into 18-55, 56-69 and 70-plus year subgroups, with approximately 150, 28 and 58 TCR-sequenced participants respectively.

The CDR3 spans 11 residues, from the cysteine through the phenylalanine. Only the CDR3 DNA stays, 33 bases, in frame from base 1. V gives up 3 bases and J gives up 8 bases, and the segment between their germline ends measures 8 bases. According to the germline V gene (reference sequence), CDR1 reads DFQATT and CDR2 reads SNEGSKA. In this sample, this clone turned up once. Its antigen remains unidentified. Base qualities are not at hand, and no much larger clone is one base apart. The CDR3 regions of human TCRbeta chains were analyzed by immunosequencing. Processing in the source paper ran as follows. Repertoire TCRs were matched against a reference library of SARS-CoV-2-specific TCRs generated with the MIRA antigen-specificity platform. Breadth meant the fraction of unique TCRs that were SARS-CoV-2-associated, whereas depth meant the fraction of total T cells that were SARS-CoV-2-associated. Using the MIRA data, each spike-specific TCR was mapped to the spike region that the TCR reacts to and placed in a CD4 or CD8 class. Log10-transformed breadth and depth values were compared by one-way ANOVA with Sidak's multiple comparisons tests. TCRdb retrieved this table from immuneACCESS and kept in-frame rearrangements only. Not all clones are present; in checked studies, unresolved V genes account for under half, and no reason is known for the remainder. V and J calls and clone size are copied from that table; D and trimming were computed from the DNA. The sample table records some 91,000 clones; approximately 88% of these occur just once. 2.4% of the sample is taken by the ten largest.

The time point label here, explained by the study, means: baseline before first vaccination. Vaccinee samples came from UK trials COV001 and COV002, including a single-blind randomized controlled phase 2/3 trial of AZD1222 (ChAdOx1 nCoV-19) in healthy adults. For TCRbeta chain sequencing, PBMC samples from trial participants were taken at day 0 and at day 28 after the second dose. Results the study describes overall, beyond this receptor: A significant rise in spike-specific TCR breadth and depth was observed after two AZD1222 doses relative to day 0 and relative to MenACWY recipients. CD4 TCRs associated with the vaccine covered the entire spike protein, and the dominant responses were in regions 160-218 and 743-854. Most participants were white British and females outnumbered males, and the authors suggested that clonal diversity may have been underestimated. Reportedly, close to half of the unique spike-specific TCRs recognized epitopes lying outside the regions that are mutated in the B.1.351 and B.1.1.7 variants. The 56-69-year group was small, and its depth increase did not reach significance, likely because of low power. Conclusions about previously exposed vaccinees are limited because only six or seven AZD1222 recipients were SARS-CoV-2 seropositive at baseline. Because no day 14 peak-response samples were available, repertoires were characterized only after the peak T cell response.

The material was peripheral blood, obtained on day 0 of AZD1222 vaccination. The chain uses TRBV20-1 and TRBJ2-1; the D gene is not confidently resolved. This receptor was identified in an adult in good health. The CDR3 sequence is CSASRSDEQFF. Read as DNA, the sequence is TGCAGTGCTAGTCGATCGGATGAGCAGTTCTTC.